This T cell receptor beta chain was found in a study of T cells after yellow fever vaccination. Study results and limitations: CD4 and CD8 compartments shared a small share of clonotypes, likely from convergent recombination. The bulk population could contribute abundant contaminating clonotypes to FACS-sorted repertoires. Post-booster repertoires contained most primary-vaccination clones again (96% CD4, approximately 86% CD8).

It was through 5'RACE template switching that TCR cDNA was made, with a universal primer site and UMIs added. TCRdb ran MiXCR on the 5' RACE reads and lists one entry per CDR3 protein. This sample has around 110,000 distinct CDR3 sequences, with 7% to 8.5% found just once. The germline V gene encodes CDR1 SGHTA and CDR2 FQGTGA. J was trimmed by 1 base and V by 5 bases; bases with no gene match: 6. CDR3 length: 16 residues. This clonotype was picked up many times. Its specificity is not known. The gene calls are TRBV7-3 and TRBJ2-1, with 9 bases that match TRBD2. Sequencing used CD8+ T cells sorted from PBMCs, obtained 45 days after the yellow fever booster vaccination. The receptor comes from a man aged 30 to 39 who received the YFV17D yellow fever vaccine. CDR3 coding DNA: TGTGCCAGCAGCACCTTAGCGGGAGCTTCCTACAATGAGCAGTTCTTC. Translated, it gives CASSTLAGASYNEQFF.